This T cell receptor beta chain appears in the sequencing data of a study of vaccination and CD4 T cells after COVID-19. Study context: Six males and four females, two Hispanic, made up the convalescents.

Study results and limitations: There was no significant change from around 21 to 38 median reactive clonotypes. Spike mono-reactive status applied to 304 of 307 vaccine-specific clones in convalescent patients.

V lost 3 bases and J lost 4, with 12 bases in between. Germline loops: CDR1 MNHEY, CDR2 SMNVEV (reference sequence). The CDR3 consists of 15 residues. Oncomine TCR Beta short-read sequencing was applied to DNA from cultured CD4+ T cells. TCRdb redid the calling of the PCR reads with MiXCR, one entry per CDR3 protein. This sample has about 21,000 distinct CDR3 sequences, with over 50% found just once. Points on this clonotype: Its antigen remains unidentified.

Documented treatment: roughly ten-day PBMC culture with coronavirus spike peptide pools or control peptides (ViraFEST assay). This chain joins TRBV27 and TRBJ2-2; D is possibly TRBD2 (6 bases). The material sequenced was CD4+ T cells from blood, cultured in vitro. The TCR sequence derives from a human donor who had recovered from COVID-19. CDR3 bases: TGTGCCAGCAGTTTTAGCGGTTTGGGCACCGGGGAGCTGTTTTTT. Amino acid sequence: CASSFSGLGTGELFF.